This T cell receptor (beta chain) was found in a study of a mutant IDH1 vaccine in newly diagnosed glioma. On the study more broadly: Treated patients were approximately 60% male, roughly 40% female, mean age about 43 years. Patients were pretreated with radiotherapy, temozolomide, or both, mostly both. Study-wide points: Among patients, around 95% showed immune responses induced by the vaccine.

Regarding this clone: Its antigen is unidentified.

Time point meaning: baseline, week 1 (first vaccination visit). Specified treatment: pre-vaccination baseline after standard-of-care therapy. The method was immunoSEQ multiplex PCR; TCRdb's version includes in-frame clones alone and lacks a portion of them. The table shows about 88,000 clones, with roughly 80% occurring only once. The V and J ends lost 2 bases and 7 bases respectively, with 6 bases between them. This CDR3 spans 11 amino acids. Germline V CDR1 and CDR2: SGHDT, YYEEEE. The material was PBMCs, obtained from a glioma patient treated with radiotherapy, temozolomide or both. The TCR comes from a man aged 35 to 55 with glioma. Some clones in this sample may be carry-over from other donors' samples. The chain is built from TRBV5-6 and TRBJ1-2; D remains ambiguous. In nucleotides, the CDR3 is TGTGCCAGCAGCTTCGGGATTGGCTACACCTTC. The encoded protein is CASSFGIGYTF.